The sequence of this T cell receptor beta chain was determined in a study of T-cell memory formation after mild COVID-19. Study findings and constraints: Balance between CD4 and CD8 was seen in clones contracting day 15 to 85, and a CD4+ lean was seen in later expanders.

On this clonotype itself: Its antigen is not identified.

TCRdb fed the 5' RACE reads into MiXCR, producing one record per CDR3 protein. In the table there are tens of thousands of distinct CDR3 sequences, 20% to 25% of which are singletons. V gave up 6 bases and J gave up 6 bases; unmatched junction bases: 10. The germline V gene encodes CDR1 SGHAT and CDR2 FQNNGV. CDR3 length equals 16 residues. The sequence came from a man aged 18-30 years who had mild COVID-19 (a few samples of this study predate the infection). Cell type and time point are not known. Sequencing used PBMCs or a T cell subset sorted from them (not recorded which). The V and J genes are TRBV11-2 and TRBJ2-1, with TRBD1 identical over 11 bases. The DNA of the CDR3 is TGTGCCAGCAGATCTCTCGGACAGGGGGCTGGCAATGAGCAGTTCTTC. Residues: CASRSLGQGAGNEQFF.